A single TCR beta chain is shown here with its context. Antigen unknown. Collection of blood occurred at baseline, at cycle 4 day 1, and at cycle 7 day 1. The data derive from a study of OX40 agonist ivuxolimab in advanced cancers. For the study at large: Partial responses, seen in three patients, involved one hepatocellular carcinoma and two cutaneous melanomas.

This CDR3 is built from 14 residues. Germline V gene lookup returns CDR1 PRHDT and CDR2 FYEKMQ (reference sequence). Trimming removed 3 bases at V and 0 bases at J, with 9 bases between. Some clones are missing from TCRdb's copy, which holds only in-frame ones; the method was immunoSEQ multiplex PCR. The top ten hold 16% of the sample, which has about 20,000 clones, over 65% seen once. Study-wide results and caveats: Some of the lowest clonal expansion was seen in partial responders at 0.1-3.0 mg/kg.

The source material was CD4+ or CD8+ T cells sorted from blood, sampled in a trial of the OX40 agonist ivuxolimab. This clonotype was sampled from an adult with an advanced solid tumor such as melanoma, head and neck, liver or kidney cancer. The chain links TRBV13 to TRBJ2-7, with D perhaps matching TRBD1 (5 bases). The CDR3 loop is CASSFQQASYEQYF. The CDR3 nucleotides are TGTGCCAGCAGCTTCCAACAGGCCTCCTACGAGCAGTACTTC.